This entry is about one T cell receptor (beta chain). This entry is derived from a study of blood T cell repertoires in COVID-19. Study context: Material from acute and convalescent COVID-19 was sourced from the United States, Italy and Spain. PBMCs, B-cell-depleted T cells, or T cells provided the cDNA or gDNA that made up the material.

Source study methods: Amplifying reference gene primers gave estimates of nucleated cell counts. TCRdb's copy holds only in-frame clones and misses some; the assay was immunoSEQ multiplex PCR. The V and J calls and clone size were taken over from that table, and D and trimming were inferred from the DNA. Of 65,000 to 80,000 clones in the sample, 86% were seen once. Germline V gene data show CDR1 as MNHEY and CDR2 as SVGAGI. Trimming pared 6 bases from V and 2 bases from J, leaving 11 bases between. This CDR3 spans 13 amino acids. This sequence was found in a man between 25 and 39 years old with acute or convalescent COVID-19. The chain has TRBV6-5 and TRBJ2-7; no reliable D call. Sequencing used peripheral blood. CDR3 sequence: CASSHSITYEQYF. The CDR3 DNA reads as TGTGCCAGCAGCCACAGCATCACCTACGAGCAGTACTTC.